This T cell receptor beta chain comes out of a study of shared clonotypes between healthy human individuals. Findings and caveats of the study: Researchers sampled blood only, noting tissue repertoires likely differ. Sharing across four donors was highest in naive CD4 (roughly 5%) and lowest in memory CD8 (roughly 0.4%).

About this clone itself: Its antigen is undetermined.

Each cell subset's genomic DNA was divided evenly among several immunoSEQ plates. Produced via immunoSEQ multiplex PCR; TCRdb's table is partial and in-frame only. The profile shows about 2.2 million clones, approximately 94% of them singletons. CD8 cells classed as naive were CD45RO-negative and positively selected for CCR7, excluding terminally differentiated effector memory CD45RA+ cells. All participating donors were Caucasian adults from Nashville, Tennessee. Sequences were obtained from naive CD8+ T cells from PBMCs. This sequence was found in a man younger than 35 in good health. Some clones in this sample may be carry-over from other donors' samples.

The CDR3 DNA follows: TGTGCCAGTAGACCGACAGGGACTTACAATGAGCAGTTCTTC. This gives the protein CASRPTGTYNEQFF. The chain has TRBV19 and TRBJ2-1; TRBD1 is a possible D gene (7 bases). The CDR3 totals 14 residues. V was trimmed by 6 bases and J by 4 bases, leaving 13 bases between them. From germline, CDR1 is LNHDA and CDR2 SQIVND (reference sequence).